This T cell receptor beta chain comes out of a study of human T cells and chemical hapten exposure (dated by TCRdb to about 2021). Regarding the research as a whole: For sensitization, 2% DPC in acetone was applied to a roughly 2 cm by roughly 2 cm area of upper inner arm skin. Patients additionally received weekly therapeutic DPC doses to the scalp throughout the approximately 24-week study period. Patch testing was done on the upper back using Finn chambers containing 0.01% DPC, and results were scored after 6 days according to International Contact Dermatitis Research Group standards. Most of the patients in the cohort were female, and the cohort covered alopecia areata with under or over 50% scalp involvement, alopecia totalis and alopecia universalis. Libraries were combined into a pool for sequencing, and differences in TCR yield between samples came mainly from small differences in library volumes within the pool. The study tracked peripheral blood TCR repertoire changes in vivo during primary and secondary sensitization to the hapten diphenylcyclopropenone (DPC) in alopecia patients. Blood samples were taken from patients before sensitization (week 0) and at 2, 6 and about 24 weeks after DPC sensitization. Some 29 alopecia patients gave blood for TCR sequencing at one to four time points (pre-sensitization, 2, 6 and 24 weeks). The investigation overall reported the following: The number of PT1 expanded TCRs positively correlated with patch test score, significant at thresholds 8, 16 and 32 but not 4. After repeated subsampling, changes were observed in the strength of the expansion versus patch-test correlation and in the threshold at which the correlation became significant. All patients had alopecia, a presumed autoimmune disease, so their immune response might differ from that of healthy individuals. The number of TCRs above 1 in 1000 frequency did not change with DPC sensitization; there was no evidence of global repertoire structure alterations. Expanded TCRs formed significantly more large CDR3 similarity clusters than pre-sensitization or healthy control sets, consistent with antigen-driven responses.

V loses 5 bases, J loses 0 bases, and the germline ends lie 10 bases apart. CDR1 and CDR2 are read off the germline V gene as SQVTM and ANQGSEA. The CDR3 has 13 amino acids, counting the end cysteine and phenylalanine. CDR3 DNA is the only sequence kept; it has 39 bases, read in frame from the first base. Only a few counts were recorded for this clonotype. Its antigen is unknown. Base qualities are not at hand, and no much larger clone is one base apart. Libraries were constructed by RACE. The sequencing machine was a NextSeq 500. Library preparation attached unique molecular identifiers to individual cDNA molecules for quantitative, reproducible TCR counting. From each blood RNA sample, both TCR alpha and TCR beta chains were sequenced. The original pipeline was this. Samples had a median of roughly 99,000 TCRs, with a range from roughly 23,224 to 700,000. V, J and CDR3 annotation of the TCR reads was carried out using the Decombinator software suite. Every sample was subsampled to the same number of TCRs (28,000) for the PS versus PT1 abundance plots. TCRs were defined as expanded if absent before sensitization and observed at least eight times at the 2-week time point. In-frame beta chains were kept once TCRdb had trimmed the public reads at Q25 with fastp and called clones with MiXCR. Rows are unified per CDR3 protein, each entry keeping the most common DNA and genes. Here the V and J calls rest on TCRdb's processing, not on the authors' analysis. The sample table holds more than 150,000 distinct CDR3 sequences, of which around 30% were seen once. The ten biggest clones cover approximately 3% of the sample.

What this sample's time point label stands for: pre-sensitization, week 0. The treatment or condition label of this sample denotes: therapeutic diphenylcyclopropenone sensitization with weekly scalp DPC. Blood at each patch-test visit was drawn before the patch test was applied. To be eligible, patients had to be aged 18 to 70, diagnosed with alopecia and judged suitable for DPC therapy, while pregnant patients were excluded. Total RNA was extracted from unfractionated whole blood that had been collected in Tempus Blood RNA tubes. The sample was whole blood, taken in connection with sensitization to the hapten diphenylcyclopropenone (DPC). This sequence was found in a woman aged 25 to 39 with alopecia areata. Some clones in this sample may be carry-over from other donors' samples. The rearrangement combines TRBV29-1 with TRBJ1-2; TRBD1 is a possible D gene, resting on 6 matching bases. The DNA sequence reads TGCAGCGTTTATGGGACAACTAACTATGGCTACACCTTC. This sequence encodes CSVYGTTNYGYTF.